The subject of this entry is one T cell receptor beta chain. The antigen is unknown. This record comes from a study of CXCR3-negative and CXCR3-positive naive CD8 T cells. Regarding the study as a whole: Memory CD8+ cells had much lower diversity, and both naive subsets had comparably high diversity.

Subsets of CD8+ T cells were each sorted in triplicate at roughly 300,000 cells apiece. Germline V gene data show CDR1 as MGHDK and CDR2 as SYGVNS. The CDR3 contains 14 residues. Libraries of TRB cDNA were made by 5' RACE and carried UMIs. From its re-call of the 5' RACE reads, TCRdb lists each CDR3 protein once, without DNA. With tens of thousands of distinct CDR3 sequences in the sample, the ten largest clones hold around 9.6%. What was sequenced was memory CD8+ T cells from blood. This sequence originates from a human donor in good health. Some clones in this sample may be carry-over from other donors' samples. The chain carries TRBV25-1 and TRBJ2-7; the TCRdb D gene call, TRBD1, has no DNA to confirm it. This CDR3 reads CASSVTSRGNEQYF.